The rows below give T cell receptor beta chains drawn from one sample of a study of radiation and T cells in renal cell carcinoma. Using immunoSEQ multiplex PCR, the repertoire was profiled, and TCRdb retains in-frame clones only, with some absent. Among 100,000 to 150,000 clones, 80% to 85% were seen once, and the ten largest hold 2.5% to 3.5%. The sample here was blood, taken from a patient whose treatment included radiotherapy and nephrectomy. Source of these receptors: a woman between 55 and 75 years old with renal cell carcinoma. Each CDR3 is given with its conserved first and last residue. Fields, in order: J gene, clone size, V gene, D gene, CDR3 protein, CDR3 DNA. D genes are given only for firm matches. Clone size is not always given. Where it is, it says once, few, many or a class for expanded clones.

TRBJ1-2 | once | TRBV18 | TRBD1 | CASSPSGGVNYGYTF | TGTGCCAGCTCACCTTCAGGGGGCGTCAACTATGGCTACACCTTC
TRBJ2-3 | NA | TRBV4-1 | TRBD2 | CASSQVGLAGGWDTQYF | TGCGCCAGCAGCCAAGTTGGACTAGCGGGGGGGTGGGATACGCAGTATTTT
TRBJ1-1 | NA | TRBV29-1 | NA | CSVEMQGGNTEAFF | TGCAGCGTTGAAATGCAGGGCGGGAACACTGAAGCTTTCTTT
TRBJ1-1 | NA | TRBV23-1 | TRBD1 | CASNLGQKNTEAFF | TGCGCCAGCAACTTGGGACAGAAGAACACTGAAGCTTTCTTT
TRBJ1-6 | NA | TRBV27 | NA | CASSWGSPNSPLHF | TGTGCCAGCAGTTGGGGCAGTCCTAATTCACCCCTCCACTTT
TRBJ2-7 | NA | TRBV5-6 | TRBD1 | CASSLGQGNWRYEQYF | TGTGCCAGCAGCTTAGGACAGGGGAATTGGCGGTACGAGCAGTACTTC
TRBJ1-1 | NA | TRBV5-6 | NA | CASSRGGASSEAFF | TGTGCCAGCAGCCGTGGAGGGGCCTCTTCTGAAGCTTTCTTT
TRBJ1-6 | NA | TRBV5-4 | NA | CASSLEAGNSPLHF | TGTGCCAGCAGCTTGGAGGCAGGTAATTCACCCCTCCACTTT
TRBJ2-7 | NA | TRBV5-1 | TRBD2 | CASSPGTRYEQYF | TGCGCCAGCAGCCCTGGGACTAGATACGAGCAGTACTTC
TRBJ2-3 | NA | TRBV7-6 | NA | CASSFGLASTDTQYF | TGTGCCAGCAGCTTCGGGCTAGCGAGCACAGATACGCAGTATTTT
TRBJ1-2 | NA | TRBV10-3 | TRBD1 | CAISGDREYGYTF | TGTGCCATCAGTGGGGACAGGGAATATGGCTACACCTTC
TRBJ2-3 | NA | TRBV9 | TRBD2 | CASSVGTSGGNTDTQYF | TGTGCCAGCAGCGTCGGGACTAGCGGGGGGAACACAGATACGCAGTATTTT
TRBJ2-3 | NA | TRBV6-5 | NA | CASRGPITDTQYF | TGTGCCTCCCGGGGCCCGATTACAGATACGCAGTATTTT
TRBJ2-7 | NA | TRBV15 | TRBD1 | CATSRAPGQGIREQYF | TGTGCCACCAGCAGGGCGCCGGGACAGGGGATTAGGGAGCAGTACTTC
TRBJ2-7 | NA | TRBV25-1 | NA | CASSESGDRSYEQYF | TGTGCCAGCAGTGAATCCGGGGACCGTTCCTACGAGCAGTACTTC
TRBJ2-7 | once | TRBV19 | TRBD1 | CASSWDSPRNEQYF | TGTGCCAGTAGTTGGGACAGTCCCCGGAACGAGCAGTACTTC
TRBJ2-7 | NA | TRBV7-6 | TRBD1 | CASSLAERQGISYEQYF | TGTGCCAGCAGCTTAGCGGAGAGACAGGGCATCTCCTACGAGCAGTACTTC
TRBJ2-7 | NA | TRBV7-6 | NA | CASSPQDSYEQYF | TGTGCCAGCAGCCCCCAGGACAGCTACGAGCAGTACTTC
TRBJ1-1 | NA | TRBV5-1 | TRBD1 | CASSGGDRVVTEAFF | TGCGCCAGCAGCGGGGGAGACAGGGTGGTCACTGAAGCTTTCTTT
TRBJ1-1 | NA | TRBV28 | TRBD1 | CASSLGTVSLEAFF | TGTGCCAGCAGTTTGGGGACAGTGAGCCTTGAAGCTTTCTTT
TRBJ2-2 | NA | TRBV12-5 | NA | CASGLVHREGTGELFF | TGTGCTAGTGGTTTGGTACACAGGGAGGGCACCGGGGAGCTGTTTTTT
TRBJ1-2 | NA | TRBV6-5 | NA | CASSYGGGYGYTF | TGTGCCAGCAGTTACGGCGGAGGCTATGGCTACACCTTC
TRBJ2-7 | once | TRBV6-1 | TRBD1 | CASRLRSGTGGEQYF | TGTGCCAGCAGACTCCGCTCCGGGACAGGGGGCGAGCAGTACTTC
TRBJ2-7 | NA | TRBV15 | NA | CATSRVSGGWGDEQYF | TGTGCCACCAGCAGAGTGAGCGGCGGCTGGGGGGACGAGCAGTACTTC